A selection of T cell receptor beta chains follows, all from one sample in a study of blood T cell repertoires in COVID-19. Produced via immunoSEQ multiplex PCR; TCRdb's table is partial and in-frame only. The sample lists over 250,000 clones, around 87% occurring once. The specimen sequenced was peripheral blood. The receptor set was obtained from a woman aged 45 to 65 with acute or convalescent COVID-19. Each CDR3 is given with its conserved first and last residue. A D gene is named only where the DNA matches it firmly. Rows give clone size only sometimes, using once, few, many, or a class for an expanded clone.

>TRBV19|once|TRBJ2-4|.
TGTGCCAGTAGTATTGGGCAGGGCGGAATAGCCAAAAACATTCAGTACTTC
CASSIGQGGIAKNIQYF
>TRBV6-4|.|TRBJ2-1|TRBD2
TGTGCCAGCAGTGACTCCCCGGGACTAGCCGGTTACAATGAGCAGTTCTTC
CASSDSPGLAGYNEQFF
>TRBV5-1|few|TRBJ1-1|.
TGCGCCAGCAGCACAATTAGCTCGTACACAATTGCCACTGAAGCTTTCTTT
CASSTISSYTIATEAFF
>TRBV5-6|.|TRBJ2-2|.
TGTGCCAGCGCTCTGAGGAGGGCTTCAACCGGGGAGCTGTTTTTT
CASALRRASTGELFF
>TRBV14|.|TRBJ2-1|.
TGTGCCAGCAGCCGACAGGCTTCAATCTACAATGAGCAGTTCTTC
CASSRQASIYNEQFF
>TRBV30|.|TRBJ1-2|.
TGTGCCTGGAGTCTTTACGACAGGCCGTATGGCTACACCTTC
CAWSLYDRPYGYTF
>TRBV7-3|.|TRBJ1-1|TRBD1
TGTGCCAGCAGCTTAACGGCAGGGGGGATCACTGAAGCTTTCTTT
CASSLTAGGITEAFF
>TRBV18|.|TRBJ1-5|TRBD1
TGTGCCAGCTCACCACAAACAGGGGTCTGGCAGCCCCAGCATTTT
CASSPQTGVWQPQHF
>TRBV5-1|.|TRBJ1-1|TRBD1
TGCGCCAGCAGCGAACAGGGGGCCACGGGGACTGAAGCTTTCTTT
CASSEQGATGTEAFF
>TRBV6-1|.|TRBJ2-4|TRBD1
TGTGCCAGCAGTGAACTTCGGGCAGGGGGCGAAAACATTCAGTACTTC
CASSELRAGGENIQYF
>TRBV3-1/TRBV3-2|.|TRBJ1-2|TRBD1
TGTGCCAGCAGCGACTACAGGGGGCTCTACACCTTC
CASSDYRGLYTF
>TRBV18|.|TRBJ2-7|.
TGTGCCAGCTCACCCACACAAAACTACGAGCAGTACTTC
CASSPTQNYEQYF
>TRBV30|.|TRBJ2-3|TRBD1
TGTGCCTGGAGTACCGGGACAGGGGGCTGGACAGATACGCAGTATTTT
CAWSTGTGGWTDTQYF
>TRBV28|once|TRBJ1-2|TRBD1
TGTGCCAGCACCAAGACAGGGGCGCAAGGCGGAGATGGCTACACCTTC
CASTKTGAQGGDGYTF
>TRBV30|.|TRBJ2-5|TRBD2
TGTGCCTGGATCCCACTAGCGGCTGGTGTTTATGAGACCCAGTACTTC
CAWIPLAAGVYETQYF